A single sample gave rise to the 13 T cell receptor beta chains below, sequenced in a study of shared clonotypes between healthy human individuals. In the naive CD8 group, cells lacked CD45RO and were positively selected for CCR7, so terminally differentiated effector memory CD45RA+ cells were left out. Assay used: immunoSEQ multiplex PCR; TCRdb lists only in-frame clones, some missing. The table records around 2.1 million clones, more than 85% of them present only once. Sequencing was carried out using naive CD8+ T cells from PBMCs. These receptors all come from a man younger than 35 in good health. Some clones in this sample may be carry-over from other donors' samples.

V usage is TRBV2 and J usage is TRBJ2-7; 9 positions match TRBD1. V was clipped by 1 base and J by 4 bases; unmatched bases: 5. CDR3 length: 15 residues. Germline CDR1 and CDR2: SNHLY and FYNNEI. CDR3 nucleotides: TGTGCCAGCAGTGAAGGCGGGACAGGGATTTACGAGCAGTACTTC. This codes for CASSEGGTGIYEQYF.

This clone has just a few counts. Other DNA sequences in the same sample also yield this CDR3. The J gene is TRBJ1-1, the V gene TRBV4-3; D is ambiguous. In germline, CDR1 is LGHNA, CDR2 YSLEER. V was cut by 0 bases and J by 7 bases, with 9 bases left in between. The CDR3 is 13 amino acids. The DNA for the CDR3 is TGCGCCAGCAGCCAAGATCTGAGGAGTGAAGCTTTCTTT. Residues: CASSQDLRSEAFF.

The chain uses TRBV6-5 and TRBJ2-7; unclear D gene. Per germline, CDR1 MNHEY and CDR2 SVGAGI. V shed 5 bases and J shed 2 bases, with 13 bases lying between them. The CDR3 covers 14 residues. CDR3 coding DNA: TGTGCCAGCAGTAGTTCCCTCCTTACCTACGAGCAGTACTTC. It specifies CASSSSLLTYEQYF.

The V gene is TRBV6-5, the J gene TRBJ2-1; D ambiguous. Germline V CDR1 and CDR2: MNHEY, SVGAGI. The V and J ends lost 5 bases and 0 bases respectively, with 8 bases between them. The length of the CDR3 is 14 residues. CDR3 region: CASSQVGSYNEQFF. The DNA of the CDR3 is TGTGCCAGCAGTCAAGTCGGCTCCTACAATGAGCAGTTCTTC.

The V and J genes are TRBV9 and TRBJ2-1; D is uncertain. This CDR3 is 16 amino acids long. V was clipped by 3 bases and J by 1 base, with 14 bases between them. CDR1 and CDR2 from the germline V gene are SGDLS and YYNGEE. The CDR3 loop reads CASSATGSASYNEQFF. CDR3 sequence (DNA): TGTGCCAGCAGCGCCACGGGCAGTGCGTCCTACAATGAGCAGTTCTTC.

The chain recombines TRBV4-3 with TRBJ2-1, with unresolved D. The CDR3 length is 15 residues. V lost 0 bases to trimming and J lost 6 bases, with 12 bases between them. CDR1 and CDR2 (germline): LGHNA, YSLEER. CDR3 in amino acids: CASSQDRTVGNEQFF. DNA of the CDR3: TGCGCCAGCAGCCAAGATCGAACCGTGGGCAATGAGCAGTTCTTC.

In nucleotides, the CDR3 is TGTGCCAGCAGTTCTTACCTGAACTACGAGCAGTACTTC. Its translation: CASSSYLNYEQYF. The V call is TRBV27, the J call TRBJ2-7, with D hard to call. Between the trimmed V and J ends, which lost 4 bases and 3 bases, there was a span of 10 bases. The CDR3 is 13 residues long. In germline, CDR1 is MNHEY, CDR2 SMNVEV (reference sequence).

V gene TRBV9 combines with J gene TRBJ2-1; D may be TRBD2 (5 bases). CDR3 length: 13 residues. Germline V lookup: CDR1 SGDLS, CDR2 YYNGEE. The germline V and J ends were trimmed by 4 bases and 9 bases, with 14 bases remaining between them. The CDR3 is CASSLDLAPEQFF. In DNA, the CDR3 is TGTGCCAGCAGCCTGGACTTGGCGCCTGAGCAGTTCTTC.

V is TRBV27 and J is TRBJ1-1; the D gene is possibly TRBD1 (6 bases). Deletions cut 4 bases from V and 6 bases from J, with 15 bases between. The CDR3 has 14 residues. From germline, CDR1 is MNHEY and CDR2 SMNVEV (reference sequence). The CDR3 nucleotides are TGTGCCAGCAGTTCTCTAGGGGGGGGAGCTGAAGCTTTCTTT. Protein sequence: CASSSLGGGAEAFF.

V is TRBV13 and J is TRBJ2-1; D is unresolved. V lost 5 bases, J lost 3 bases, and 11 bases lay in between. This CDR3 has 14 residues. Germline CDR1 PRHDT, CDR2 FYEKMQ (reference sequence). As DNA, the CDR3 is TGTGCCAGCAGCGAAAACACCCACTACAATGAGCAGTTCTTC. As protein: CASSENTHYNEQFF.

The chain combines TRBV7-9 with TRBJ2-5; D is possibly TRBD1 or TRBD2 (6 bases each). The CDR3 has 19 amino acids. V was shortened by 5 bases and J by 5 bases, with 30 bases between the two germline ends. CDR1 is SEHNR, CDR2 FQNEAQ, per germline (reference sequence). CDR3 nucleotide sequence: TGTGCCAGCAGCACGTACCTCACCGGGACGGGGGCGGAAAGGGAGACCCAGTACTTC. Its translation: CASSTYLTGTGAERETQYF.

The chain joins TRBV4-2 to TRBJ2-2; 11 bases align to TRBD2. Trimming took 4 bases from V and 6 from J; bases not matched to a gene: 4. This CDR3 is 15 amino acids long. Germline V gene lookup returns CDR1 LGHNA and CDR2 YNFKEQ. The CDR3 coding sequence is TGTGCCAGCAGCCTCGCACTAGCGGGAGCCGGGGAGCTGTTTTTT. Amino acid sequence: CASSLALAGAGELFF.

This chain links TRBV29-1 with TRBJ2-2; 7 bases map to TRBD1. Germline CDR1 reads SQVTM; CDR2 reads ANQGSEA. The CDR3 is 15 residues long. The J segment lost 4 bases and the V segment lost 3 bases, leaving 8 bases of the junction unmatched. This CDR3 is CSVEPTGSTTGELFF. The CDR3 DNA reads TGCAGCGTTGAGCCGACAGGGTCAACCACCGGGGAGCTGTTTTTT.